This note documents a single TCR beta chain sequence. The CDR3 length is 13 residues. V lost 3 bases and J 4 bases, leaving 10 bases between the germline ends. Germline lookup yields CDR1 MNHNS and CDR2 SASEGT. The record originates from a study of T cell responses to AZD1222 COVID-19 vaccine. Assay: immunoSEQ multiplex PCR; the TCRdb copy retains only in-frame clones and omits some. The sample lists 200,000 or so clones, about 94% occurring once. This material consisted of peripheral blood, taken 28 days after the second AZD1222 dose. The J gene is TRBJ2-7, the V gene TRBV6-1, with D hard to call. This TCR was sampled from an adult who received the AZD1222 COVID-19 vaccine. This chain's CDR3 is CASSDGQTYEQYF. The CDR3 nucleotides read TGTGCCAGCAGTGATGGGCAGACATACGAGCAGTACTTC.